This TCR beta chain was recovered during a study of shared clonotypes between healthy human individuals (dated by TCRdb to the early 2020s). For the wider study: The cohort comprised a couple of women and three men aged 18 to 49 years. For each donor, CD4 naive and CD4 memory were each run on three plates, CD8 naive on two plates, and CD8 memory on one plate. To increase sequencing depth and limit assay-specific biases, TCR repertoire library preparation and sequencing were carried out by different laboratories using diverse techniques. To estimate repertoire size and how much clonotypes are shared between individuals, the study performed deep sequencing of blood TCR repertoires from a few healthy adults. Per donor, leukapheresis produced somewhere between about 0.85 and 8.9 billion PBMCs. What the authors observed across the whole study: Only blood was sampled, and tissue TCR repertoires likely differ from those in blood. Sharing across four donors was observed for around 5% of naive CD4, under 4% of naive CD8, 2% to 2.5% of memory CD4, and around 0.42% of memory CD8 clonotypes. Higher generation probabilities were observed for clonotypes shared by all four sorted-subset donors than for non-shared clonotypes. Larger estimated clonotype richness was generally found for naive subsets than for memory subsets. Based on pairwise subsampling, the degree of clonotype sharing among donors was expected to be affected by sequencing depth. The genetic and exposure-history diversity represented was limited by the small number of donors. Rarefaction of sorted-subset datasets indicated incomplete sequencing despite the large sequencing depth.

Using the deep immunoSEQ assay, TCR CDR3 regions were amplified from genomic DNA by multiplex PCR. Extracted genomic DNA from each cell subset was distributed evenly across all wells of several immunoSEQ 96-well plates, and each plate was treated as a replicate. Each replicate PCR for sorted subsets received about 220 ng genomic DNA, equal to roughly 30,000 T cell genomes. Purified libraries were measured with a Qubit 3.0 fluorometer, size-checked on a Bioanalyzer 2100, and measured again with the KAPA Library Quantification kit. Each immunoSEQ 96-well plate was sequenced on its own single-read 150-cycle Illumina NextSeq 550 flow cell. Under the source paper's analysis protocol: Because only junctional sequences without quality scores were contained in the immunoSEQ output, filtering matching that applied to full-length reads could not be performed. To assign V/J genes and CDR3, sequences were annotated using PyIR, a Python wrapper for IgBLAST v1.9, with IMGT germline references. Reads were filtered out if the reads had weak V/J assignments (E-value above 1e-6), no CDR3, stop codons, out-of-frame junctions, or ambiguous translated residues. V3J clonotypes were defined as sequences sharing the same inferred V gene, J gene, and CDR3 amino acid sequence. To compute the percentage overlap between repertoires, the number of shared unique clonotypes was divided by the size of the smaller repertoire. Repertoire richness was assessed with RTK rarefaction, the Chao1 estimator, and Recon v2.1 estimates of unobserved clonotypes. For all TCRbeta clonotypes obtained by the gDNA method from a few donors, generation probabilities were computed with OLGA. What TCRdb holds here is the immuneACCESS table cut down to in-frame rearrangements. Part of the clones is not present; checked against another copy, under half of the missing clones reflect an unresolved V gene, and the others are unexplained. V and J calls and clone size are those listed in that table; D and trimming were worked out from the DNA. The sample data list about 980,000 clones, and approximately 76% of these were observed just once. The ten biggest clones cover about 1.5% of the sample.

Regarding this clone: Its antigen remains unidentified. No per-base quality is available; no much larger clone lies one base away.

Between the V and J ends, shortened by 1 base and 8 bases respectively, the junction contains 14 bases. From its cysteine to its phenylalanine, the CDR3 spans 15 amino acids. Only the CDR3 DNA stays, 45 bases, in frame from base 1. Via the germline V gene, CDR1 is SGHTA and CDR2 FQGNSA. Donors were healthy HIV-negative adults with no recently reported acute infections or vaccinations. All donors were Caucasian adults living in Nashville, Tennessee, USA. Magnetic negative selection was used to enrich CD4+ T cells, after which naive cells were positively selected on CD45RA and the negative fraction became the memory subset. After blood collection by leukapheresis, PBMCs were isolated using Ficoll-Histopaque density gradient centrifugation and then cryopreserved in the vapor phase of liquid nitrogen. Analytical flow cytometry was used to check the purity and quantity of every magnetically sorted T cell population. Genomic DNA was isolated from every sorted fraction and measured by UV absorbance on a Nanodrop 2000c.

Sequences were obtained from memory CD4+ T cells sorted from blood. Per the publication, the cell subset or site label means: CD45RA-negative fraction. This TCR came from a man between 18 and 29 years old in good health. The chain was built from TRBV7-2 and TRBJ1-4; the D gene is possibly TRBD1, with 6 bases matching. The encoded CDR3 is CASSLDREGGEKLFF. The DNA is TGTGCCAGCAGCTTAGACAGGGAAGGCGGAGAAAAACTGTTTTTT.